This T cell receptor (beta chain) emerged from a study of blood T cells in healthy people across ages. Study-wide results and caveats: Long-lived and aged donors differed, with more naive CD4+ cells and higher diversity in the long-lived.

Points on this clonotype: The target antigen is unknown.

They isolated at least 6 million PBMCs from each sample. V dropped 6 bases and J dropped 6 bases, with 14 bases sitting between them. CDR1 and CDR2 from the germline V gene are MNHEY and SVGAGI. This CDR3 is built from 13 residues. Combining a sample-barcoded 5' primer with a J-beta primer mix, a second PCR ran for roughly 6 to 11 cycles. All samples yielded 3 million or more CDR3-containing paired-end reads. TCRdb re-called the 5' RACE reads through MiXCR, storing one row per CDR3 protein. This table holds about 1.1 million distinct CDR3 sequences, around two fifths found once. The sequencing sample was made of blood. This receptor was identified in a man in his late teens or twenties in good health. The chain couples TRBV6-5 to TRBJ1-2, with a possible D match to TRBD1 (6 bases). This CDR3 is CASSLQGYHGYTF. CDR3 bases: TGTGCCAGCAGCCTACAGGGTTATCATGGCTACACCTTC.